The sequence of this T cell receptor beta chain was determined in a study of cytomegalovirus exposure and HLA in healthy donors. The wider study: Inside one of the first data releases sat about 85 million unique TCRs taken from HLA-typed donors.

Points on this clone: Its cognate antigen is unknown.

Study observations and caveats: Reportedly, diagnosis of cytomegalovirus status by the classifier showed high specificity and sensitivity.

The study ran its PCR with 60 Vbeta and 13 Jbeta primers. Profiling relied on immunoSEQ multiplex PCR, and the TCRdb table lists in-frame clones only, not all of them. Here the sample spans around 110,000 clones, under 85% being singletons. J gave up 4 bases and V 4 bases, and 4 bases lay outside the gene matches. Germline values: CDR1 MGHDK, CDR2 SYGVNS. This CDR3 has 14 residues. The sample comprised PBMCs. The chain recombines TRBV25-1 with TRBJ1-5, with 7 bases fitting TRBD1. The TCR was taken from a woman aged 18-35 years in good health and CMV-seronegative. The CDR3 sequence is CASSVWGQNQPQHF. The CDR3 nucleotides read TGTGCCAGCAGTGTATGGGGACAGAATCAGCCCCAGCATTTT.